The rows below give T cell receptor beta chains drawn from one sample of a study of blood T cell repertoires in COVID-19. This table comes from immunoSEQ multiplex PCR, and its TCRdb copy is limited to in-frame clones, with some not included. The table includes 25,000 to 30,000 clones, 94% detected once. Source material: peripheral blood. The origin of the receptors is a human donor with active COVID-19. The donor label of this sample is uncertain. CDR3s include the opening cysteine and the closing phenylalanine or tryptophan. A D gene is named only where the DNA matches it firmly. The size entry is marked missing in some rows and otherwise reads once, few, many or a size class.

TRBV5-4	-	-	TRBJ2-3	CASSFRGSTDTQYF	TGTGCCAGCAGCTTCCGCGGGAGCACAGATACGCAGTATTTT
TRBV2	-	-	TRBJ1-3	CASSEALGPGNTIYF	TGTGCCAGCAGTGAAGCGCTTGGGCCCGGAAACACCATATATTTT
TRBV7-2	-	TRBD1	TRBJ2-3	CASSLAGTDTDTQYF	TGTGCCAGCAGCTTAGCGGGGACAGACACAGATACGCAGTATTTT
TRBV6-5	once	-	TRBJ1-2	CASGDNSYGYTF	TGTGCCAGCGGGGACAACAGCTATGGCTACACCTTC
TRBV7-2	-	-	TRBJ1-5	CASSSSAGGKPQHF	TGTGCCAGCAGCTCCTCCGCCGGGGGAAAGCCCCAGCATTTT
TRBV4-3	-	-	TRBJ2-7	CASSQDSSYEQYF	TGCGCCAGCAGCCAAGACAGCTCCTACGAGCAGTACTTC
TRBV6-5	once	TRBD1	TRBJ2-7	CASSPGTGYPYEQYF	TGTGCCAGCAGTCCCGGGACAGGGTACCCCTACGAGCAGTACTTC
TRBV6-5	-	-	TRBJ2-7	CASSYSRQAYEQYF	TGTGCCAGCAGTTACTCGCGACAGGCCTACGAGCAGTACTTC
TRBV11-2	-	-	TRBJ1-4	CASSLAPGREKLFF	TGTGCCAGCAGCTTAGCGCCAGGCCGTGAAAAACTGTTTTTT
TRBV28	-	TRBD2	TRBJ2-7	CASSPSGSFYEQYF	TGTGCCAGCAGTCCCAGCGGGAGTTTTTACGAGCAGTACTTC
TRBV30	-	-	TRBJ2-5	CACTQGSGETQYF	TGTGCCTGCACACAGGGTTCAGGAGAGACCCAGTACTTC
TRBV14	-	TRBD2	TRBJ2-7	CASRLAGSAEQYF	TGTGCCAGCAGACTAGCGGGATCGGCCGAGCAGTACTTC
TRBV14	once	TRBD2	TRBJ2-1	CASSKRETYNEQFF	TGTGCCAGCAGCAAGCGGGAGACTTACAATGAGCAGTTCTTC
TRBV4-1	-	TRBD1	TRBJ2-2	CASSQWTGSTGELFF	TGCGCCAGCAGCCAATGGACAGGGAGTACCGGGGAGCTGTTTTTT
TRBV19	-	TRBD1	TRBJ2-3	CASRHPGQNTDTQYF	TGTGCCAGTAGACACCCGGGACAGAACACAGATACGCAGTATTTT
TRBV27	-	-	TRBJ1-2	CASSPLLLTPGHYGYTF	TGTGCCAGCAGTCCCCTCCTCTTAACGCCAGGCCACTATGGCTACACCTTC
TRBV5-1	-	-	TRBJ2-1	CASSLGGGKGYEQFF	TGCGCCAGCAGCTTGGGTGGAGGGAAGGGATATGAGCAGTTCTTC
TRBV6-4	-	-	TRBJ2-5	CASSLETGETQYF	TGTGCCAGCAGTCTGGAGACCGGAGAGACCCAGTACTTC
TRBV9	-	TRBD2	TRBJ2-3	CASSGGTSGRARTDTQYF	TGTGCCAGCAGCGGGGGGACTAGCGGGAGGGCCCGGACAGATACGCAGTATTTT
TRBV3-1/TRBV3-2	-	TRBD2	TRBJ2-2	CASSPTGGEAGELFF	TGTGCCAGCAGCCCAACGGGGGGGGAAGCCGGGGAGCTGTTTTTT
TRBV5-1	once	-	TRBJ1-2	CASSTGQMYGYTF	TGCGCCAGCAGCACCGGACAGATGTATGGCTACACCTTC
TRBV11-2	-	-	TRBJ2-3	CASSLARSSTDTQYF	TGTGCCAGCAGCTTAGCGAGATCTAGCACAGATACGCAGTATTTT
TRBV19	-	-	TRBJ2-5	CASSQGRQETQYF	TGTGCCAGTAGTCAGGGGCGGCAAGAGACCCAGTACTTC
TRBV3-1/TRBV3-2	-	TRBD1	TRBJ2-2	CASSQDPGTADTGELFF	TGTGCCAGCAGCCAAGATCCGGGGACAGCCGACACCGGGGAGCTGTTTTTT
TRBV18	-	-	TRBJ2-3	CASSPLGRGTADTQYF	TGTGCCAGCTCCCCACTGGGCAGGGGAACGGCAGATACGCAGTATTTT
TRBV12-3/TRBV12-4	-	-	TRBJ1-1	CASTETPSGAFF	TGTGCCAGCACAGAAACCCCCTCTGGCGCTTTCTTT
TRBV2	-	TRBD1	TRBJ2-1	CASRAGTGADEQFF	TGTGCCAGCAGAGCCGGGACAGGCGCGGATGAGCAGTTCTTC
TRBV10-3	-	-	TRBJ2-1	CAIRYSDLYNEQFF	TGTGCCATCAGATACAGTGACCTATACAATGAGCAGTTCTTC
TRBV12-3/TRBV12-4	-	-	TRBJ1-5	CASSLRSNQPQHF	TGTGCCAGCAGTTTGCGTAGCAATCAGCCCCAGCATTTT
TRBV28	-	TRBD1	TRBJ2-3	CASRGQIYADTQYF	TGTGCCAGCAGGGGACAGATTTACGCAGATACGCAGTATTTT
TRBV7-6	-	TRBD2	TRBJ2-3	CASSEAGSGRGTDTQYF	TGTGCCAGCAGCGAGGCCGGGAGCGGGAGAGGGACAGATACGCAGTATTTT
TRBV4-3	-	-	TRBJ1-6	CASSQDQGVYNSPLHF	TGCGCCAGCAGCCAAGATCAGGGTGTTTATAATTCACCCCTCCACTTT
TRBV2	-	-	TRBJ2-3	CASSEQGFSSTDTQYF	TGTGCCAGCAGTGAGCAGGGCTTCTCTAGCACAGATACGCAGTATTTT
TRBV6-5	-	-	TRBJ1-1	CASLELEAFF	TGTGCCAGCCTTGAGCTTGAAGCTTTCTTT
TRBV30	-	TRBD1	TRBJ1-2	CAWSRDRGKYGYTF	TGTGCCTGGTCTCGGGACAGGGGAAAGTACGGCTACACCTTC
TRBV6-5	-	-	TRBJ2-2	CASSRSRGRVGELFF	TGTGCCAGCAGTCGGAGTAGGGGGAGAGTCGGGGAGCTGTTTTTT
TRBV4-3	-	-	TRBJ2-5	CASSQDLYFYQETQYF	TGCGCCAGCAGCCAAGATCTATACTTCTACCAAGAGACCCAGTACTTC
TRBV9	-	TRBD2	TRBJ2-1	CASSVFGTSGLYNEQFF	TGTGCCAGCAGCGTATTCGGGACTAGCGGCCTCTACAATGAGCAGTTCTTC
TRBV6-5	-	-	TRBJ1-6	CASKRSPLHF	TGTGCCAGCAAACGGTCACCCCTCCACTTT
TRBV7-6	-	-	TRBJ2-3	CASSLAGRATDTQYF	TGTGCCAGCAGCTTAGCGGGCAGGGCCACAGATACGCAGTATTTT
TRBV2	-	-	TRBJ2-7	CASSGLVEQYF	TGTGCCAGCAGTGGGCTCGTCGAGCAGTACTTC
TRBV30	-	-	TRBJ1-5	CACLTGSGNQPQHF	TGTGCCTGCCTCACAGGGTCGGGCAATCAGCCCCAGCATTTT
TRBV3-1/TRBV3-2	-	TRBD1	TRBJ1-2	CASSQGTGGAYGYTF	TGTGCCAGCAGCCAAGGGACAGGGGGTGCCTATGGCTACACCTTC
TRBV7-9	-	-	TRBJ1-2	CASRPEYSNYGYTF	TGTGCCAGCCGACCGGAGTACTCTAACTATGGCTACACCTTC
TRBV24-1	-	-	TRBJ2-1	CATSDPLYNEQFF	TGTGCCACCAGTGACCCCCTCTACAATGAGCAGTTCTTC
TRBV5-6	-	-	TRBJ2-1	CASSDSQGSSEQFF	TGTGCCAGCAGCGATTCACAGGGTTCGAGTGAGCAGTTCTTC
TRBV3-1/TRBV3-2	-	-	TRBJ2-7	CASSQDSSSYEQYF	TGTGCCAGCAGCCAAGACAGTTCCTCCTACGAGCAGTACTTC
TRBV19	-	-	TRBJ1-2	CASSTGAQVDGYTF	TGTGCCAGTAGTACAGGGGCTCAGGTGGATGGCTACACCTTC
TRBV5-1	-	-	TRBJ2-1	CASSSTGSSYNEQFF	TGCGCCAGCAGCTCCACAGGGAGCTCCTACAATGAGCAGTTCTTC
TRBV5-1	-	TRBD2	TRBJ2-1	CASSPSPRLAGGYNEQFF	TGCGCCAGCAGCCCCTCACCAAGACTAGCGGGGGGCTACAATGAGCAGTTCTTC
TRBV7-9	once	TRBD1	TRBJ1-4	CASSSRQGATNEKLFF	TGTGCCAGCAGCTCCAGACAGGGAGCAACTAATGAAAAACTGTTTTTT